These T cell receptor beta chains were read from a single sample in a study of beta chain features in type 1 diabetes. Produced via immunoSEQ multiplex PCR; TCRdb's table is partial and in-frame only. The sample lists about 280,000 clones, approximately 15% occurring once. Sample: naive CD4+ T cells from blood. The source is a man younger than 30 with type 1 diabetes. CDR3s include the opening cysteine and the closing phenylalanine or tryptophan. The D gene is left open where the match is weak. A row's size may be missing; if present it is once, few, many or a size class.

>NA|TRBJ2-3|TRBD1|TRBV6-5
TGTGCCAGCAGTTCCCAGCGGACAGGGGGGTGGGATACGCAGTATTTT
CASSSQRTGGWDTQYF
>NA|TRBJ2-7|TRBD2|TRBV10-2
TGCGCCAGCAGTGAGTCAGGACTAGCCTACGAGCAGTACTTC
CASSESGLAYEQYF
>few|TRBJ2-1|NA|TRBV30
TGTGCCTGGAGTGTGAAGGGAGCGAATAATGAGCAGTTCTTC
CAWSVKGANNEQFF
>few|TRBJ2-7|NA|TRBV5-1
TGCGCCAGCAGCTTGGTCAGCTACGAGCAGTACTTC
CASSLVSYEQYF
>NA|TRBJ2-7|TRBD1|TRBV28
TGTGCCAGCAGTCAACCCGGGACAGAGTCCCACGAGCAGTACTTC
CASSQPGTESHEQYF
>NA|TRBJ2-4|NA|TRBV6-5
TGTGCCAGCAGTTACGGCCAAAACATTCAGTACTTC
CASSYGQNIQYF
>few|TRBJ1-6|NA|TRBV9
TGTGCCGGATCCCGGGGGGACAATTCACCCCTCCACTTT
CAGSRGDNSPLHF
>NA|TRBJ1-4|NA|TRBV2
TGTGCCAGCAGTGACCCGGGAAATTGGGAAAAACTGTTTTTT
CASSDPGNWEKLFF
>NA|TRBJ2-1|TRBD2|TRBV5-1
TGCGCCAGCAGCTTACTAGCGGGAGGTCAGAATGAGCAGTTCTTC
CASSLLAGGQNEQFF
>NA|TRBJ2-1|TRBD2|TRBV7-9
TGTGCCAGCAGCTCCGAATGGGTTTTCCTCGCGGGGGGGCCCCCTGAGCAGTTCTTC
CASSSEWVFLAGGPPEQFF
>NA|TRBJ2-5|NA|TRBV19
TGTGCCAGTGCTTTGGCAGGAAAAGAGACCCAGTACTTC
CASALAGKETQYF
>few|TRBJ2-4|TRBD2|TRBV5-6
TGTGCCAGCAGCTTGGAGCTAGCGGAAACCCAAACTCAGTACTTC
CASSLELAETQTQYF
>NA|TRBJ2-4|TRBD1|TRBV28
TGTGCCAGCAGTCCGGGACAGCTAAACATTCAGTACTTC
CASSPGQLNIQYF